The 3 T cell receptor beta chains listed next were all sequenced from one sample in a study of response to subunit inactivated influenza vaccine. TCRdb analysed the RT-PCR reads with MiXCR anew, one entry per CDR3 protein. The sample gives about 780,000 distinct CDR3 sequences, less than 20% of which show up once; approximately 10% is in the top ten. Sequencing used PBMCs from blood, obtained around 5 days after vaccination. The receptor set was obtained from a man aged 50 to 59 who received an inactivated influenza vaccine.

This rearrangement joins TRBV4-2 to TRBJ1-2; D not certain. Germline CDR1 reads LGHNA; CDR2 reads YNFKEQ. V was shortened by 4 bases and J by 4 bases, with 10 bases between the two germline ends. The CDR3 sequence is 13 residues long. The CDR3 is CASSPIGPYGYTF. CDR3 nucleotide sequence: TGTGCCAGCAGCCCCATCGGGCCCTATGGCTACACCTTC.

This clonotype was observed many times. The V call is TRBV6-1, the J call TRBJ2-2, with 7 positions matching TRBD1. CDR3 length: 15 residues. V shed 6 bases and J 1 base; nucleotides not matched to a gene: 5. CDR1 MNHNS and CDR2 SASEGT come from the germline V gene. CDR3 residues: CASSRRTGNTGELFF. The DNA for the CDR3 is TGTGCCAGCAGCCGCAGGACAGGGAACACCGGGGAGCTGTTTTTT.

In its sample, this clonotype was seen a few times. This chain joins TRBV10-2 and TRBJ1-6; 8 nucleotides agree with TRBD1. Germline assignment: CDR1 WSHSY and CDR2 SAAADI. Trimming removed 5 bases from V and 9 bases from J; junction bases left unmatched: 6. This CDR3 has 14 residues. The CDR3 DNA is TGCGCCAGCAGTACACAGGGGGTTAGTTCACCCCTCCACTTT. Translation gives CASSTQGVSSPLHF.